These T cell receptor beta chains were read from a single sample in a study of type 1 and type 2 diabetes patients. A single record per CDR3 protein comes from TCRdb applying MiXCR to the multiplex PCR reads. The data hold 250,000 or so distinct CDR3 sequences, with 47% observed a single time. What was sequenced was peripheral blood mononuclear cells (PBMCs). These receptors all stem from a man aged 18 to 35 with type 2 diabetes. Each CDR3 is given with its conserved first and last residue. The D gene is left open where the match is weak. Part of the rows lack a size; the others show once, few, many or a class for expanded clones.

many	TRBV14	NA	TRBJ1-1	CASSQGGSGVAEAFF	TGTGCCAGCAGCCAAGGTGGTTCAGGGGTCGCTGAAGCTTTCTTT
many	TRBV10-3	NA	TRBJ1-4	CAISRQQSNEKLFF	TGTGCCATCAGTCGACAGCAGTCTAATGAAAAACTGTTTTTT
NA	TRBV19	TRBD2	TRBJ2-1	CASARRAGAEQFF	TGTGCCAGCGCGAGGAGGGCGGGAGCTGAGCAGTTCTTC
NA	TRBV5-1	TRBD1	TRBJ2-1	CASSTGQGDYNEQFF	TGCGCCAGCAGCACTGGACAGGGGGACTACAATGAGCAGTTCTTC
NA	TRBV6-6	NA	TRBJ2-7	CASSASESYEQYF	TGTGCCAGCAGCGCATCGGAGTCTTACGAGCAGTACTTC
NA	TRBV7-2	TRBD1	TRBJ1-4	CASSRNRDSLEKLFF	TGTGCCAGCAGCCGGAACCGGGACAGCCTTGAAAAACTGTTTTTT
NA	TRBV20-1	TRBD1	TRBJ2-1	CSAIEPTGDNEQFF	TGCAGTGCCATCGAACCTACAGGGGACAATGAGCAGTTCTTC
many	TRBV25-1	NA	TRBJ1-1	CASSDLGRVEAFF	TGTGCCAGCAGTGACCTAGGACGGGTTGAAGCTTTCTTT
NA	TRBV7-3	TRBD2	TRBJ2-2	CASSLRGGTGELFF	TGTGCCAGCAGCTTACGGGGGGGCACCGGGGAGCTGTTTTTT
NA	TRBV19	NA	TRBJ1-5	CASTPGVGNQPQHF	TGTGCCAGTACCCCAGGGGTAGGCAATCAGCCCCAGCATTTT
NA	TRBV9	TRBD1	TRBJ2-5	CASSGYRGDEQFF	TGTGCCAGCAGCGGTTACAGGGGCGATGAGCAGTTCTTT
NA	TRBV7-3	NA	TRBJ2-1	CASRQEGGNEQFF	TGTGCCAGCAGGCAGGAGGGGGGCAATGAGCAGTTCTTC
NA	TRBV29-1	NA	TRBJ1-4	CSVCRRLGEKLFF	TGCAGCGTCTGTCGAAGATTAGGTGAAAAACTGTTTTTT
few	TRBV27	NA	TRBJ1-2	CASKASGGGGKGYTF	TGTGCCAGCAAAGCTAGCGGAGGCGGTGGTAAGGGCTACACCTTC
many	TRBV19	NA	TRBJ2-7	CASSIQPFYEQYF	TGTGCCAGTAGTATCCAACCTTTTTACGAGCAGTACTTC
NA	TRBV27	NA	TRBJ1-1	CASSLRGFPYAEAFF	TGTGCCAGCAGTTTGAGGGGATTTCCCTATGCTGAAGCTTTCTTT
NA	TRBV7-6	NA	TRBJ2-7	CASSLGYAGRSYEQYF	TGTGCCAGCAGCTTAGGTTACGCAGGCCGCTCCTACGAGCAGTACTTC
once	TRBV4-1	TRBD2	TRBJ2-7	CASSQGTSAYSYEQYF	TGCGCCAGCAGCCAAGGGACTAGCGCCTACTCCTACGAGCAGTACTTC
NA	TRBV19	NA	TRBJ1-4	CASSSTQPAKLFF	TGTGCCAGTAGTAGCACTCAACCAGCAAAACTGTTTTTT
NA	TRBV7-8	NA	TRBJ1-1	CASSRFEAGMTAEAFF	TGTGCCAGCAGCCGATTCGAGGCGGGGATGACCGCTGAAGCTTTCTTT
few	TRBV27	NA	TRBJ1-5	CASRSRNQPQHF	TGTGCCAGCAGGTCCCGCAATCAGCCCCAGCATTTT
NA	TRBV20-1	NA	TRBJ2-7	CSAHGYEQYF	TGCAGTGCTCACGGGTACGAGCAGTACTTC
few	TRBV7-2	NA	TRBJ2-7	CASSHLYPGRTYEQYF	TGTGCCAGCAGCCACCTCTACCCCGGACGGACGTACGAGCAGTACTTC
NA	TRBV5-1	TRBD2	TRBJ2-1	CASSLRSGTGNEQFF	TGCGCCAGCAGCTTACGAAGCGGGACTGGAAATGAGCAGTTCTTC
NA	TRBV7-2	TRBD1	TRBJ2-7	CASRLSTGGSYEQYF	TGTGCCAGCAGATTATCCACAGGGGGCTCCTACGAGCAGTACTTC
NA	TRBV7-2	NA	TRBJ2-5	CASSPPPGTLGLETQYF	TGTGCCAGCAGCCCCCCCCCCGGGACATTAGGTCTAGAGACCCAGTACTTC
NA	TRBV7-8	NA	TRBJ1-2	CASSLEINYGYTF	TGTGCCAGCAGCTTAGAGATTAACTATGGCTACACCTTC
NA	TRBV4-3	NA	TRBJ2-2	CASSQDTGRVGGELFF	TGCGCCAGCAGCCAAGATACAGGGAGGGTTGGCGGGGAGCTGTTTTTT
few	TRBV20-1	NA	TRBJ1-5	CSARVVDQPQHF	TGCAGTGCTAGAGTAGTAGATCAGCCCCAGCATTTT
NA	TRBV7-9	NA	TRBJ1-5	CASSLGGLEQPQHF	TGTGCCAGCAGCTTGGGGGGCCTAGAGCAGCCCCAGCATTTT
NA	TRBV6-2/TRBV6-3	NA	TRBJ1-5	CASSYSKSGLRNQPQHF	TGTGCCAGCAGTTACTCGAAGTCGGGACTGCGCAATCAGCCCCAGCATTTT
NA	TRBV12-3/TRBV12-4	NA	TRBJ2-7	CASSWAGRTYEQYF	TGTGCCAGCAGTTGGGCGGGCAGGACCTACGAGCAGTACTTC